The 25 T cell receptor beta chains below were found in one sample sequenced in a study of blood T cell repertoires in COVID-19. The table came from immunoSEQ multiplex PCR; TCRdb's copy has only in-frame clones and leaves some out. The table shows 210,000 or so clones, with around 80% occurring only once. What was sequenced was peripheral blood. These receptors originate from a woman older than 75 with active or convalescent COVID-19.

This clone has a handful of counts. The chain has TRBV29-1 and TRBJ1-2; 8 nucleotides line up with TRBD1. Germline V lookup: CDR1 SQVTM, CDR2 ANQGSEA. The CDR3 is 14 amino acids. The ends lost 2 bases at V and 1 base at J; junction bases unmatched: 3. The CDR3 DNA is TGCAGCGTTGAATCCGGACAGGGTAACTATGGCTACACCTTC. Amino acids: CSVESGQGNYGYTF.

The chain is built from TRBV28 and TRBJ1-4; no clear D. This CDR3 is built from 14 residues. The germline gives CDR1 MDHEN, CDR2 SYDVKM. Trimming left V 6 bases short and J 2 bases short, with 10 bases between. The chain's CDR3 is CASSAGGTNEKLFF. In nucleotides, the CDR3 is TGTGCCAGCAGCGCGGGAGGTACTAATGAAAAACTGTTTTTT.

The chain recombines TRBV12-3 or TRBV12-4 with TRBJ1-2, with 10 bases identical to TRBD1. With 6 bases clipped from V and 3 bases from J, the junction kept 1 base outside the gene matches. This CDR3 is 13 amino acids long. The chain's CDR3 is CASRGQGDYGYTF. The DNA for the CDR3 is TGTGCCAGCAGAGGACAGGGGGACTATGGCTACACCTTC.

The CDR3 DNA is TGTGCCAGCAGCTTGCTGGGACAGGGACCCTTCAGGACTGAAGCTTTCTTT. It yields the protein CASSLLGQGPFRTEAFF. The chain links TRBV5-6 to TRBJ1-1, with 9 bases matching TRBD1. Losses at the gene ends were 1 base for V and 5 bases for J; bases not matched to a gene: 12. The CDR3 sequence is 17 residues long. CDR1 is SGHDT and CDR2 is YYEEEE in the germline V gene.

V usage is TRBV4-2 and J usage is TRBJ1-1; the match to TRBD1 covers 7 bases. The CDR3 spans 15 residues. The germline V gene encodes CDR1 LGHNA and CDR2 YNFKEQ. The ends lost 4 bases at V and 4 bases at J; junction bases unmatched: 9. The CDR3 DNA sequence: TGTGCCAGCAGCCCCGAGGGGGCAGGGCCCACTGAAGCTTTCTTT. Protein product: CASSPEGAGPTEAFF.

The chain carries TRBV6-2 or TRBV6-3 and TRBJ1-1; D might be TRBD1 (6 bases). In germline, CDR1 is MNHEY, CDR2 SVGEGT. CDR3 length equals 13 residues. V lost 5 bases, J lost 4 bases, and 11 bases lay in between. In nucleotides, the CDR3 is TGTGCCAGCAGTAAGGGGGTTCCCACTGAAGCTTTCTTT. It translates to CASSKGVPTEAFF.

The V and J genes are TRBV6-5 and TRBJ2-5; D may be TRBD2 (7 bases). CDR1 MNHEY and CDR2 SVGAGI come from the germline V gene. The CDR3 runs to 13 residues. Trimming pared 10 bases from V and 5 bases from J, leaving 17 bases between. The CDR3 DNA is TGTGCCACCGGAAGGGGGGGTAAGGAGACCCAGTACTTC. Amino acid sequence: CATGRGGKETQYF.

The chain recombines TRBV19 with TRBJ1-6; D remains unclear. Germline lookup yields CDR1 LNHDA and CDR2 SQIVND (reference sequence). V shed 5 bases and J shed 7 bases, with 15 bases lying between them. The CDR3 sequence is 15 residues long. The CDR3 DNA reads TGTGCCAGTAGTTTGGGTAATAACGGGAATTCACCCCTCCACTTT. It codes for CASSLGNNGNSPLHF.

The rearrangement links TRBV5-1 to TRBJ2-3; D unclear. This CDR3 contains 15 residues. The germline gives CDR1 SGHRS, CDR2 YFSETQ. V lost 0 bases to trimming and J lost 4 bases, with 12 bases between them. The CDR3 region has the DNA TGCGCCAGCAGCTTGGGACAAAACGCCCCAGATACGCAGTATTTT. This translates into CASSLGQNAPDTQYF. The full variable domain, its missing parts supplied by reference TRBV5-1 and TRBJ2-3, is KAGVTQTPRYLIKTRGQQVTLSCSPISGHRSVSWYQQTPGQGLQFLFEYFSETQRNKGNFPGRFSGRQFSNSRSEMNVSTLELGDSALYLCASSLGQNAPDTQYFGPGTRLTVL.

The rearrangement joins TRBV6-2 or TRBV6-3 to TRBJ2-5; D is possibly TRBD2 (5 bases). This CDR3 is built from 16 residues. Germline loops: CDR1 MNHEY, CDR2 SVGEGT. Trimming left V 0 bases short and J 5 bases short, with 16 bases between. This CDR3 is CASSYSISWSGETQYF. Here the CDR3 DNA reads TGTGCCAGCAGTTACTCGATTTCATGGTCGGGGGAGACCCAGTACTTC.

This rearrangement joins TRBV10-3 to TRBJ2-2; possibly TRBD1 for D (6 bases). The germline V and J ends were trimmed by 5 bases and 7 bases, with 17 bases remaining between them. This CDR3 spans 15 amino acids. CDR1 and CDR2 (germline): ENHRY, SYGVKD. CDR3 coding DNA: TGTGCCATCAGTCGGACAGCGGTAGGGAACGGGGAGCTGTTTTTT. As protein: CAISRTAVGNGELFF.

This clone was observed a single time. The rearrangement joins TRBV24-1 to TRBJ2-5, with 9 bases matching TRBD2. The germline gives CDR1 KGHDR, CDR2 SFDVKD. The CDR3 consists of 15 residues. Trimming removed 3 bases from V and 5 bases from J; junction bases left unmatched: 6. CDR3 coding DNA: TGTGCCACCAGTGATGCTAGCGGGGCGGGGGAGACCCAGTACTTC. The encoded protein is CATSDASGAGETQYF.

In this sample, this clone turned up once. The chain employs TRBV12-3 or TRBV12-4 and TRBJ2-5; a possible D gene is TRBD2 (6 bases). The CDR3 is 13 residues long. The V end was cut by 1 base, the J end by 3 bases, with 6 bases between. For the CDR3, the DNA is TGTGCCAGCAGTTTAGGCGGGAAAGAGACCCAGTACTTC. Translation gives CASSLGGKETQYF.

This sequence joins TRBV4-2 and TRBJ1-4; 7 bases map to TRBD1. Per germline, CDR1 LGHNA and CDR2 YNFKEQ. Trimming cost V 4 bases and J 6 bases; bases outside gene matches: 8. The CDR3 covers 15 residues. The CDR3 region has the DNA TGTGCCAGCAGCCGCCGAACAGGGGTGGATGAAAAACTGTTTTTT. It is translated as CASSRRTGVDEKLFF.

The chain carries TRBV29-1 and TRBJ2-6; D possibly corresponds to TRBD1 (5 bases). The CDR3 is made up of 15 amino acids. Germline V gene sequence: CDR1 SQVTM, CDR2 ANQGSEA. V dropped 4 bases and J dropped 0 bases, with 10 bases sitting between them. CDR3 bases: TGCAGCGTTGTCACAGGCTCCTCTGGGGCCAACGTCCTGACTTTC. Translation gives CSVVTGSSGANVLTF.

The chain links TRBV15 to TRBJ2-1, with a tentative D call TRBD1 (7 bases). V gave up 1 base and J gave up 9 bases, with 16 bases separating them. Germline CDR1 is LNHNV and CDR2 is YYDKDF (reference sequence). The CDR3 contains 15 residues. CDR3 sequence (DNA): TGTGCCACCAGCAGAGGGCACAGGGGAGGCGGTGAGCAGTTCTTC. Translating gives CATSRGHRGGGEQFF.

The chain couples TRBV6-6 to TRBJ1-2, with 10 bases fitting TRBD1. The CDR3 loop spans 13 amino acids. Germline CDR1 is MNHNY and CDR2 is SVGAGI (reference sequence). Germline trimming cut 2 bases from V and 8 bases from J; bases unmatched to any gene: 2. DNA for the CDR3: TGTGCCAGCAGTTACCCGGGACAGGGGGGCTACACCTTC. It codes for CASSYPGQGGYTF.

This clone appeared a few times. The V call is TRBV28, the J call TRBJ1-5; weak D call: TRBD1 (6 bases). CDR1 is MDHEN, CDR2 SYDVKM, per germline. This CDR3 contains 14 residues. Trimming removed 4 bases at V and 0 bases at J, with 7 bases between. The CDR3: CASSSTGSNQPQHF. For the CDR3, the DNA is TGTGCCAGCAGTTCGACAGGTAGCAATCAGCCCCAGCATTTT.

CDR3 region: CASSQGRQGLATQYF. CDR3 DNA sequence: TGTGCCAGCAGCCAAGGTCGACAGGGTCTTGCGACCCAGTACTTC. The rearrangement uses TRBV3-1 (or the pseudogene TRBV3-2) and TRBJ2-5; TRBD1 matches 7 bases. The CDR3 loop spans 15 amino acids. With V trimmed by 1 base and J by 7 bases, 9 bases remained unmatched. CDR1 and CDR2 from the germline V gene are LGHDT and YNNKEL (reference sequence).

The chain recombines TRBV2 with TRBJ1-5; 10 bases align to TRBD1. From germline, CDR1 is SNHLY and CDR2 FYNNEI. With V trimmed by 4 bases and J by 6 bases, 3 bases remained unmatched. The CDR3 contains 14 residues. CDR3 residues: CASSGGDRGQPQHF. The CDR3 DNA reads as TGTGCCAGCAGTGGTGGGGACAGGGGTCAGCCCCAGCATTTT. The whole variable domain, filled in from reference TRBV2 and TRBJ1-5, reads EPEVTQTPSHQVTQMGQEVILRCVPISNHLYFYWYRQILGQKVEFLVSFYNNEISEKSEIFDDQFSVERPDGSNFTLKIRSTKLEDSAMYFCASSGGDRGQPQHFGDGTRLSIL.

The rearrangement uses TRBV7-8 and TRBJ2-7, with a possible D match to TRBD1 (7 bases). Trimming left V 5 bases short and J 0 bases short, with 17 bases between. The germline gives CDR1 SGHVS, CDR2 FQNEAQ. The CDR3 is 16 residues long. The CDR3 DNA is TGTGCCAGCAGCGGGGAGGCGGGACAGCTCTCCTACGAGCAGTACTTC. This translates into CASSGEAGQLSYEQYF.

V usage is TRBV28 and J usage is TRBJ1-5, with D perhaps TRBD1 (6 bases). The CDR3 contains 15 residues. The V end lost 1 base, the J end lost 7 bases, and 14 bases lay between the germline ends. Per the germline V gene, CDR1 is MDHEN and CDR2 is SYDVKM. Here the CDR3 reads CASSLSAWGRQPQHF. The CDR3 DNA reads as TGTGCCAGCAGTTTATCGGCCTGGGGGCGACAGCCCCAGCATTTT.

This clone appeared a few times. This chain connects TRBV7-2 to TRBJ1-6, with TRBD1 as a possible D gene (5 bases). Germline V gene sequence: CDR1 SGHTA, CDR2 FQGNSA. V was trimmed by 4 bases and J by 0 bases, leaving 13 bases between them. The CDR3 is 17 residues long. CDR3 in DNA: TGTGCCAGCAGCTCAGGAGGGGTGAGCTCCTATAATTCACCCCTCCACTTT. Protein sequence: CASSSGGVSSYNSPLHF.

The chain employs TRBV28 and TRBJ2-1; D may be TRBD2 (5 bases). V gave up 6 bases and J gave up 0 bases, with 9 bases separating them. The CDR3 extends over 14 amino acids. Germline values: CDR1 MDHEN, CDR2 SYDVKM. The CDR3 DNA reads as TGTGCCAGCAGGGCGGGCTTCTCCTACAATGAGCAGTTCTTC. Translating it yields CASRAGFSYNEQFF.

The CDR3 is CASSLVSGGADTQYF. The CDR3 nucleotides read TGTGCCAGCAGCTTAGTTTCGGGGGGGGCAGATACGCAGTATTTT. The chain has TRBV7-9 and TRBJ2-3; TRBD2 matches at 8 bases. The CDR3 length is 15 residues. Trimming took 1 base from V and 4 from J; bases not matched to a gene: 4. Germline CDR1 reads SEHNR; CDR2 reads FQNEAQ (reference sequence).